What follows describes a single TCR beta chain. The CDR3 covers 14 residues. Germline V lookup: CDR1 GTSNPN, CDR2 SVGIG (reference sequence). The V and J ends lost 5 bases and 2 bases respectively, with 13 bases between them. This entry belongs to a study of T cells in localized non-small cell lung cancer. Profiled with immunoSEQ multiplex PCR; TCRdb holds only in-frame clones, not every one. Among over 15,000 clones listed, about 89% were seen once. This receptor was identified in a male donor aged 60 or older with stage II lung adenocarcinoma. The V and J genes are TRBV30 and TRBJ2-1, with D possibly TRBD1 on 5 matching bases. The sample here was peripheral blood mononuclear cells, taken before any cancer treatment. Here the CDR3 DNA reads TGTGCCTGGTCCCAGGGTACCACCTACAATGAGCAGTTCTTC. Translating it yields CAWSQGTTYNEQFF.